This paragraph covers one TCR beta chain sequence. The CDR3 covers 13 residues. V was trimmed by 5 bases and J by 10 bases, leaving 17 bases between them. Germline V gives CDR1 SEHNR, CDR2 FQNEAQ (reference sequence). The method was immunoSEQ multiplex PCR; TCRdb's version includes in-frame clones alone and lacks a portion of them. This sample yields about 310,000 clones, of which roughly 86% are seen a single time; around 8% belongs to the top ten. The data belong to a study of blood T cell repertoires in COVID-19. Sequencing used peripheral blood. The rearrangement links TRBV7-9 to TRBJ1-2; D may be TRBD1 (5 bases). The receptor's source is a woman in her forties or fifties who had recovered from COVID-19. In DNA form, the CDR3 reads TGTGCCAGCAGCCGTGGTACAGGTCAGGCCTACACCTTC. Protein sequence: CASSRGTGQAYTF.